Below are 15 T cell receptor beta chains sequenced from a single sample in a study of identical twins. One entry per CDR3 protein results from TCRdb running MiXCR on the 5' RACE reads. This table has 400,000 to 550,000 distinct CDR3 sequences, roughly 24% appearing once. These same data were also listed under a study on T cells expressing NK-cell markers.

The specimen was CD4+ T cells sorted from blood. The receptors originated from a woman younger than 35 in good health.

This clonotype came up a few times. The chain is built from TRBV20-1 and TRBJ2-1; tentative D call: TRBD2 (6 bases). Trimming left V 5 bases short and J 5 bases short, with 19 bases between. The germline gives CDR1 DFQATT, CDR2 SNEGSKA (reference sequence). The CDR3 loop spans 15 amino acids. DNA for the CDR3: TGCAGTGCTTCCCCGGCGGGACGATACCACAATGAGCAGTTCTTC. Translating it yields CSASPAGRYHNEQFF.

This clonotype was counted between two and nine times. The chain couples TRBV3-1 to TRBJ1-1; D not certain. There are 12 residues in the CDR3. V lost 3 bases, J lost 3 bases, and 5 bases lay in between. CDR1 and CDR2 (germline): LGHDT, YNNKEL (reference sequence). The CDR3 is CASSHSHTEAFF. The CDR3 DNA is TGTGCCAGCAGCCATTCCCACACTGAAGCTTTCTTT.

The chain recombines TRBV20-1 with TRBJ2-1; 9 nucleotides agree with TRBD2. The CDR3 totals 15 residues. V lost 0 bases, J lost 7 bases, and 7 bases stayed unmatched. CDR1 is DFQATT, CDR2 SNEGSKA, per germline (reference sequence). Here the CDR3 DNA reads TGCAGTGCTAGAGATCCCCTAGCGGGGCAGAATGAGCAGTTCTTC. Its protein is CSARDPLAGQNEQFF.

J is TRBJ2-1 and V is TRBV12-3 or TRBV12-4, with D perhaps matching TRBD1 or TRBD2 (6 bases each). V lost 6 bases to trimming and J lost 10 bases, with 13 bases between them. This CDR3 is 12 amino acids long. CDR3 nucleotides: TGTGCCAGCAGCCCAGGGGAGGAAGAGCAGTTCTTC. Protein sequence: CASSPGEEEQFF.

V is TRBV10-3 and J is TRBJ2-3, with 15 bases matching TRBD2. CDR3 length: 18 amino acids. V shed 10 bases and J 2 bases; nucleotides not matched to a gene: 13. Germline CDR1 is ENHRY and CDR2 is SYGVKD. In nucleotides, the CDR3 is TGTGCCAGCAGGAGTGGACTAGCGGGGGGGCAGGTCACAGATACGCAGTATTTT. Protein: CASRSGLAGGQVTDTQYF.

CDR3 region: CASSLHSTGYKPYEQYF. The CDR3 coding sequence is TGTGCCAGCAGCTTACACTCCACAGGTTACAAACCCTACGAGCAGTACTTC. The rearrangement uses TRBV7-9 and TRBJ2-7; tentative D call: TRBD1 (5 bases). The V gene's germline CDR1 is SEHNR and CDR2 FQNEAQ (reference sequence). The V end lost 2 bases, the J end lost 2 bases, and 19 bases lay between the germline ends. The CDR3 covers 17 residues. The full variable domain, completed using reference TRBV7-9 and TRBJ2-7, is DTGVSQNPRHKITKRGQNVTFRCDPISEHNRLYWYRQTLGQGPEFLTYFQNEAQLEKSRLLSDRFSAERPKGSFSTLEIQRTEQGDSAMYLCASSLHSTGYKPYEQYFGPGTRLTVT.

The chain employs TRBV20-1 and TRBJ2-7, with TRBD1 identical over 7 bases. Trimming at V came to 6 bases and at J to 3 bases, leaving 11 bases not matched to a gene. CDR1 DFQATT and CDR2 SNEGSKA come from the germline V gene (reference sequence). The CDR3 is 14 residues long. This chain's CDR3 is CSALPGTDHYEQYF. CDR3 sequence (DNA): TGCAGTGCCCTGCCCGGGACAGACCACTACGAGCAGTACTTC.

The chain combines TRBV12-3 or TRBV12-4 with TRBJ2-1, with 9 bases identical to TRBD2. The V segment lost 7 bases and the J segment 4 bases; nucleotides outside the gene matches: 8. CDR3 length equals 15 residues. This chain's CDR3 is CASTDSGGLYNEQFF. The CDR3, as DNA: TGTGCCAGCACCGATAGCGGGGGCCTATACAATGAGCAGTTCTTC.

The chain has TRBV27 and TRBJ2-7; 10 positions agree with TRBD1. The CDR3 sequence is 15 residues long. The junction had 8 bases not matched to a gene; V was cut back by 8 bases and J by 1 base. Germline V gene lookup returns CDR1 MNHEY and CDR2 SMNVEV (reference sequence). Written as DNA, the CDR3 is TGTGCCAGCCGGACAGGGGGTCTTTGGTCCTACGAGCAGTACTTC. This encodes CASRTGGLWSYEQYF.

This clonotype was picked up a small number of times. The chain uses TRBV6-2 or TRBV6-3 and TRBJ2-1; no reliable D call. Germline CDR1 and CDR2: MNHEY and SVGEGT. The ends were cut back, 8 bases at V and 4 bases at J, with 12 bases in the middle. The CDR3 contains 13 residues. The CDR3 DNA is TGTGCCAGCCGTCCTAGTCCGTACAATGAGCAGTTCTTC. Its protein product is CASRPSPYNEQFF.

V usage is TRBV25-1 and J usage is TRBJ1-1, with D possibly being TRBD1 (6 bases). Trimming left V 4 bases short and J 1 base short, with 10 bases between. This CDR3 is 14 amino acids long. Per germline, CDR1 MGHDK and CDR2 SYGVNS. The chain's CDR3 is CASSGSGANTEAFF. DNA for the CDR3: TGTGCCAGCAGTGGGTCAGGGGCGAACACTGAAGCTTTCTTT.

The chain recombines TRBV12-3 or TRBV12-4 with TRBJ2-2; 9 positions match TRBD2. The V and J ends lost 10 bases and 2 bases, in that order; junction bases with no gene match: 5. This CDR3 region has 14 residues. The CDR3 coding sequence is TGTGCCACCCGACTAGCGGTAAACACCGGGGAGCTGTTTTTT. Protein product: CATRLAVNTGELFF.

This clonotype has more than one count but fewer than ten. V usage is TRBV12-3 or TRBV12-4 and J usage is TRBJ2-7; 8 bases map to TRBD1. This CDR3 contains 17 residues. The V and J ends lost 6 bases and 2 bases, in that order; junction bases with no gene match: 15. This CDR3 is CASSRKGTGLGPYEQYF. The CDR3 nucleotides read TGTGCCAGCAGCCGTAAGGGGACAGGCCTTGGCCCCTACGAGCAGTACTTC.

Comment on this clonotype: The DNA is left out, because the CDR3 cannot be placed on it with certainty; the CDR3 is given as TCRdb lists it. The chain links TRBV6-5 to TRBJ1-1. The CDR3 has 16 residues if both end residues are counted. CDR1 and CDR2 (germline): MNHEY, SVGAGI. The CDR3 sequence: CASSSSFGGSDTEAFF.

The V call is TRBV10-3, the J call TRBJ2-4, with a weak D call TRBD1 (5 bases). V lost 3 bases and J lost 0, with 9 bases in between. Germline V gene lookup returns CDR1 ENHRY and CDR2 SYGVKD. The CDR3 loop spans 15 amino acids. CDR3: CAISDETAAKNIQYF. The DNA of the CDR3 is TGTGCCATCAGTGACGAGACAGCAGCCAAAAACATTCAGTACTTC.